This T cell receptor (beta chain) was found in a study of beta chain features in type 1 diabetes. Findings and limits, study-wide: Any HLA-type effect on TCRB rearrangement remained unresolved here. The study found fewer insertions and more deletions at VDJ junctions in type 1 diabetes patients.

In germline, CDR1 is SGHAT, CDR2 FQNNGV. The germline V and J ends were trimmed by 1 base and 5 bases, with 8 bases remaining between them. The CDR3 is 13 residues long. Each sorted fraction was over 98% pure. A remark on this clone: The antigen is unknown.

Every isolated RNA sample was fully reverse transcribed, so sequencing captured expressed TCRB transcripts. The method was immunoSEQ multiplex PCR; TCRdb's version includes in-frame clones alone and lacks a portion of them. The sample lists around 180,000 clones, around 13% occurring once. The chain has TRBV11-2 and TRBJ1-1, with D hard to call. The TCR originated in a woman between 18 and 29 years old in good health. Sequencing input: central memory CD4+ T cells from blood. CDR3 sequence: CASSLAHETEAFF. The DNA for the CDR3 is TGTGCCAGCAGCTTAGCCCACGAGACTGAAGCTTTCTTT.